This record concerns one TCR beta chain sequence. What it binds is unknown. Each CDR3 protein gets one entry in TCRdb, which reprocessed the 5' RACE reads and gives no DNA. This specimen shows under 500,000 distinct CDR3 sequences; the ten leading clones hold 7.3%. This sample was included in a study of T cells expressing NK-cell markers. Study as a whole: Sorted CD3+CD56+NKG2C+, CD3+CD56+NKG2C- and CD3+CD56-NKG2C+ T-cell subsets were beta-chain profiled. Seven sequenced donors out of eight were HCMV-seropositive, one seronegative.

Whole-study findings and limits: Specificity for HCMV among expanded NKG2C+ T cell clones was not established.

The CDR3 runs to 16 residues. Germline-derived CDR1 and CDR2 are SGHVS and FQNEAQ. This receptor was taken from a woman between 18 and 69 years old in good health. Sequencing input: blood T cells: a sorted CD56 or NKG2C T cell subset, CD4+ or CD8+ T cells, or bulk PBMC T cells (not recorded which). V and J are TRBV7-8 and TRBJ1-2. CDR3 sequence reads: CASSQTNLPPNYGYTF.